This paragraph covers one T cell receptor (beta chain) sequence. What it recognizes is unknown. The entry originates in a study of cytomegalovirus exposure and HLA in healthy donors. PCR amplification relied on 60 Vbeta primers (plus 13 Jbeta primers). TCRdb keeps only in-frame clones here, not all; method: immunoSEQ multiplex PCR. This sample's table reports under 200,000 clones. The CDR3 contains 13 residues. Trimming cost V 5 bases and J 2 bases, with 6 bases left between them. Germline V gene sequence: CDR1 SGHTA, CDR2 FQGTGA. Study outcomes and limitations: In a later analysis, TCR beta V- and J-gene trimming showed a link to a missense DCLRE1C variant.

This receptor was identified in a man aged 25-45 years in good health and CMV-seronegative. The sequenced sample was PBMCs. The J gene is TRBJ2-2, the V gene TRBV7-3; no clear D gene. The CDR3, as DNA: TGTGCCAGCAGCCCCACAAACACCGGGGAGCTGTTTTTT. Its protein is CASSPTNTGELFF.